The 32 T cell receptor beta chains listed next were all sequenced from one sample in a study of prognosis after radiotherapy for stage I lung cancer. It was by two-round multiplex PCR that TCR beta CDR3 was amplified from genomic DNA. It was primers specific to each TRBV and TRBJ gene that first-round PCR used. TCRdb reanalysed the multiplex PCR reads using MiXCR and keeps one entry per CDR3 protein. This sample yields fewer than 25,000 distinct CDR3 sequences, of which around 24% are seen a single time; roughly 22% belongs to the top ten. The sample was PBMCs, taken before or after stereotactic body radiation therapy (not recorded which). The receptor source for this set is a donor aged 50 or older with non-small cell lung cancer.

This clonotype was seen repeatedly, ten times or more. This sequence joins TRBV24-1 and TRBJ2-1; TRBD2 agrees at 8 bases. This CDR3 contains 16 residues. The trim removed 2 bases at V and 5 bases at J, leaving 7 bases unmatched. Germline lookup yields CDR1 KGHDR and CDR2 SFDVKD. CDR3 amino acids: CATSDSRLAPHNEQFF. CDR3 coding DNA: TGTGCCACCAGTGATTCTCGACTAGCGCCCCACAATGAGCAGTTCTTC.

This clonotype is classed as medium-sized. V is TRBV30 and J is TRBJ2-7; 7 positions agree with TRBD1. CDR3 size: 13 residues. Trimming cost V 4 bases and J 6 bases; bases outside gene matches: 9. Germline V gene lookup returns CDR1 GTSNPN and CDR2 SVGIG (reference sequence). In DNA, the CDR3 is TGTGCCTGGACGGGACAGATTGGCTCCGAGCAGTACTTC. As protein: CAWTGQIGSEQYF.

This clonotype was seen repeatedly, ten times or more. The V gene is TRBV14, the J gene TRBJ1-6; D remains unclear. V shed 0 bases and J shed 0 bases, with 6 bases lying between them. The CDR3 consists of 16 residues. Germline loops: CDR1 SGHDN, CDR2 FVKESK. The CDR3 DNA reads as TGTGCCAGCAGCCAAGATCGCGGCTCCTATAATTCACCCCTCCACTTT. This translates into CASSQDRGSYNSPLHF.

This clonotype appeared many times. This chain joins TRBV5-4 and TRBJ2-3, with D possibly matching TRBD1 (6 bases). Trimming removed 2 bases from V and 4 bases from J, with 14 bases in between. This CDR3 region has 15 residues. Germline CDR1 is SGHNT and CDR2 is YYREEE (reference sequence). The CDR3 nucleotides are TGTGCCAGCAGCTTACCAGGGGAATCATCAGATACGCAGTATTTT. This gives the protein CASSLPGESSDTQYF.

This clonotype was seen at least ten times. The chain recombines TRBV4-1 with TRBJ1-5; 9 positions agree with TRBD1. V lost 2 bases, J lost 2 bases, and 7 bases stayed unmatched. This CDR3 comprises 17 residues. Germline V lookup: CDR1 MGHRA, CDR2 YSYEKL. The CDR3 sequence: CASSQTRDRVGNQPQHF. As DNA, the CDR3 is TGCGCCAGCAGCCAAACTAGGGACAGGGTAGGCAATCAGCCCCAGCATTTT.

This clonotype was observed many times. CDR3 region: CASALAGGPSAPYEQYF. The CDR3 nucleotides are TGTGCCAGTGCACTAGCGGGAGGGCCGTCCGCCCCCTACGAGCAGTACTTC. The chain employs TRBV6-1 and TRBJ2-7; TRBD2 agrees at 13 bases. The V segment lost 9 bases and the J segment 2 bases; nucleotides outside the gene matches: 13. Germline V gene lookup returns CDR1 MNHNS and CDR2 SASEGT. The CDR3 is 17 residues long.

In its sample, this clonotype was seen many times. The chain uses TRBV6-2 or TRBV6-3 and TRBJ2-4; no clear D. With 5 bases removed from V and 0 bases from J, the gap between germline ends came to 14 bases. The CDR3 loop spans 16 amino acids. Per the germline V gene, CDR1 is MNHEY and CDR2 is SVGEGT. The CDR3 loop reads CASSAPDAVAKNIQYF. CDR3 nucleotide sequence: TGTGCCAGCAGTGCCCCGGACGCGGTAGCCAAAAACATTCAGTACTTC.

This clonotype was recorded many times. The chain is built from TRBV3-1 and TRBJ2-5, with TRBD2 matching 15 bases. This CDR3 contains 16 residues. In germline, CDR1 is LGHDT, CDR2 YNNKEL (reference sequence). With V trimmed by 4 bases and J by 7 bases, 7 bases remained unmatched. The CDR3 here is CASSRGLAGGYGTQYF. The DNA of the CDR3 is TGTGCCAGCAGCCGTGGACTAGCGGGAGGGTATGGGACCCAGTACTTC.

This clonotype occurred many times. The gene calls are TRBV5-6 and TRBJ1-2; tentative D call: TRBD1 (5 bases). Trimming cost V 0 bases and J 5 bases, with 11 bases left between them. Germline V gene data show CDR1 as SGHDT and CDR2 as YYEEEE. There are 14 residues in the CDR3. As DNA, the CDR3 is TGTGCCAGCAGCTTGGTCGGCAGGGAGTATGGCTACACCTTC. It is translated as CASSLVGREYGYTF.

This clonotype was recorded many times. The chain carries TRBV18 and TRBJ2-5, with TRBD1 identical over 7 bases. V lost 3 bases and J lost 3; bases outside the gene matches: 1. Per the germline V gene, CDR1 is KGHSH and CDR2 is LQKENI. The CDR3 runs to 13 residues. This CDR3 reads CASSPDRKETQYF. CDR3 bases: TGTGCCAGCTCACCGGACAGGAAAGAGACCCAGTACTTC.

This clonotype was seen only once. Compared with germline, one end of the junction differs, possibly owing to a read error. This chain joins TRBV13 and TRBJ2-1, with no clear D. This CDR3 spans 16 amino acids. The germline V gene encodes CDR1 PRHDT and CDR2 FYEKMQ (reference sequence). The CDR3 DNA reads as TGTGCCAGCAGCAAGGTTACTATCGCCCACTACAATGAGCGGTTCTTC. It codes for CASSKVTIAHYNERFF.

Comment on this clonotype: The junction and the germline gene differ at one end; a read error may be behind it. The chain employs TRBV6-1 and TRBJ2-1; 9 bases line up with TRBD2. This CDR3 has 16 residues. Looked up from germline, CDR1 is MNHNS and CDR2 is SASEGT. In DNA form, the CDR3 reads TGTGTCAGCAGCCCCAGAGGGCTAGCGGGAAACAATAAGCAGTTCTTC. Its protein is CVSSPRGLAGNNKQFF.

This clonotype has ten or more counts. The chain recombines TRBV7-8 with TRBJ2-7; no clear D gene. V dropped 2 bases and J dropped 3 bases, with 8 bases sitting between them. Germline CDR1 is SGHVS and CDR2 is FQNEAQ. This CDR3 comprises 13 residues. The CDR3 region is CASSLRVVYEQYF. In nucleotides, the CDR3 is TGTGCCAGCAGCTTACGAGTCGTCTACGAGCAGTACTTC.

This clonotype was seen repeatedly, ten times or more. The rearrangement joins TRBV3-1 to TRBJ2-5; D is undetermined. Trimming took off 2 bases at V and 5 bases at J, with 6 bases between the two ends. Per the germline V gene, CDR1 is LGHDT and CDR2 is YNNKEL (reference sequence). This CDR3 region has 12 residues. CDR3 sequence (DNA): TGTGCCAGCAGCCAATCGAAGGAGACCCAGTACTTC. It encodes CASSQSKETQYF.

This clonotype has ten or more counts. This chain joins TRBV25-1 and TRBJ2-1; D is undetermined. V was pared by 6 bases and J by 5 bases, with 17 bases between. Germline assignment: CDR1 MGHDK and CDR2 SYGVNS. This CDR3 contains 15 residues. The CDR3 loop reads CASSRPGSFDNEQFF. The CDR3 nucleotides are TGTGCCAGCAGCCGACCCGGGTCCTTTGACAATGAGCAGTTCTTC.

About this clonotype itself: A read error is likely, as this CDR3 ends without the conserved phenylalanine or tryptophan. The CDR3 region has the DNA TGCAGTGCTTTCGTGGCGACCCTAAAAGAGTTGAATGAGCAGTTCTTA. Its protein is CSAFVATLKELNEQFL. V is TRBV20-1 and J is TRBJ2-1; D gene uncertain. The germline V and J ends were trimmed by 5 bases and 7 bases, with 24 bases remaining between them. Germline CDR1 is DFQATT and CDR2 is SNEGSKA (reference sequence). The CDR3 extends over 16 amino acids.

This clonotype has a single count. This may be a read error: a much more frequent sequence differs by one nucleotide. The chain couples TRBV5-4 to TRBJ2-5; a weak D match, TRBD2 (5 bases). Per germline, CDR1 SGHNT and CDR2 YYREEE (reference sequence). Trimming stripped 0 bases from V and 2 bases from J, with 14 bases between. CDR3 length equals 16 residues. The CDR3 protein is CASSLGFAEAQETQYF. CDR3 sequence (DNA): TGTGCCAGCAGCTTGGGTTTTGCGGAGGCGCAAGAGACCCAGTACTTC.

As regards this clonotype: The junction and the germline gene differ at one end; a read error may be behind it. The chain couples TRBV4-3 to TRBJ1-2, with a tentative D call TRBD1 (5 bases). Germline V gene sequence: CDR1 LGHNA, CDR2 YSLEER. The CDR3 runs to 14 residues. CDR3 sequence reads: CASSQGRVDYGYNF. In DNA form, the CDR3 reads TGCGCCAGCAGCCAAGGCAGGGTAGACTATGGATACAACTTC.

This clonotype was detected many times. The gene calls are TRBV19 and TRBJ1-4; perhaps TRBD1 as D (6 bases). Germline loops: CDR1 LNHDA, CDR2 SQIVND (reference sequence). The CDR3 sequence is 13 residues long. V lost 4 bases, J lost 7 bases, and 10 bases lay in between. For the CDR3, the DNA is TGTGCCAGTAGTAGGGGGGGCCGTGAAAAACTGTTTTTT. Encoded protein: CASSRGGREKLFF.

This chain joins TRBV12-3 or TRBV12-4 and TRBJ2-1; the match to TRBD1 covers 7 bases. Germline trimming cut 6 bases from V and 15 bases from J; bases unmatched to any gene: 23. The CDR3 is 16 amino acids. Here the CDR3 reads CASSTIGRGRFIWLFF. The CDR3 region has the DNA TGTGCCAGCAGCACAATCGGTAGGGGGCGTTTTATTTGGCTGTTCTTC.

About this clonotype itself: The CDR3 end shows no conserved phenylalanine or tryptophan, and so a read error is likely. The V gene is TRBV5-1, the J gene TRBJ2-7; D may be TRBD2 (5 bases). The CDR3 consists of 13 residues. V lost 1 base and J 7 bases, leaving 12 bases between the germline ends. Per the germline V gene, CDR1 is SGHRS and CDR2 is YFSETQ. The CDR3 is CASSLWQTGEQYL. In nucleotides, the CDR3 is TGCGCCAGCAGCTTGTGGCAAACGGGGGAGCAGTACCTC.

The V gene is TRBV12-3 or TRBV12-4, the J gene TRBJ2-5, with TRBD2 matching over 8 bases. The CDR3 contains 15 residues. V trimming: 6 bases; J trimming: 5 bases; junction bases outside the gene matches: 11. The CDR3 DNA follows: TGTGCCAGCAGAACGAGCGGGAGACGTACGGAGACCCAGTACTTC. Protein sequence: CASRTSGRRTETQYF.

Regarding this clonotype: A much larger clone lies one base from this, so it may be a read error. The CDR3 protein is CASRTGTGTSNEKLSF. CDR3 DNA sequence: TGTGCCAGCAGGACCGGGACCGGGACATCTAATGAAAAACTGTCTTTT. The chain is built from TRBV2 and TRBJ1-4; D possibly corresponds to TRBD1 (6 bases). The CDR3 is made up of 16 amino acids. CDR1 and CDR2 (germline): SNHLY, FYNNEI.

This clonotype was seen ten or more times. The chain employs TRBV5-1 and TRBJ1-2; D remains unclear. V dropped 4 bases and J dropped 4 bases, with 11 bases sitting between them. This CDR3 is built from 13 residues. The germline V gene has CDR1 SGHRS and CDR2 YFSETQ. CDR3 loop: CASSLRTVYGYTF. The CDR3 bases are TGCGCCAGCAGCCTTAGGACGGTCTATGGCTACACCTTC.

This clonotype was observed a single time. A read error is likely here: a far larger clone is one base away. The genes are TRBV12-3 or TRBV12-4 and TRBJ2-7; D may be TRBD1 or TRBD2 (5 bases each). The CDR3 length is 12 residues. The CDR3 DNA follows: TGTGCCAGCACCAGGGTGGGAGAGACCCAGCACTTC. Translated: CASTRVGETQHF.

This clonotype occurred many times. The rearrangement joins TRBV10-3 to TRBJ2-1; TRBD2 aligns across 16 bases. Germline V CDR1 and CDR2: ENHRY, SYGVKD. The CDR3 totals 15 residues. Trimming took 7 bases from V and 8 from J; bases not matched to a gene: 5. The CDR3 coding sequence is TGTGCCATCAAGTCCGGGACTAGCGGGAGGGATGAGCAGTTCTTC. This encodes CAIKSGTSGRDEQFF.

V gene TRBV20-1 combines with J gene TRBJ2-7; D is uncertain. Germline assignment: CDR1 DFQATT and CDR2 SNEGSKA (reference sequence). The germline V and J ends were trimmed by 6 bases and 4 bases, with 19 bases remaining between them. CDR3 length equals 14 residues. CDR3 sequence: CSAGPVSGQYEQYF. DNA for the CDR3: TGCAGTGCCGGACCCGTCAGTGGGCAATACGAGCAGTACTTC.

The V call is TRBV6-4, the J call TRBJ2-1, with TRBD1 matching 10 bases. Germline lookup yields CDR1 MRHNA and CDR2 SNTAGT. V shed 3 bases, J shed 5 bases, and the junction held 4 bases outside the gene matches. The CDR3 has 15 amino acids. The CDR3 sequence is CASSEGGQGHNEQFF. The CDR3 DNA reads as TGTGCCAGCAGTGAAGGGGGACAGGGGCACAATGAGCAGTTCTTC.

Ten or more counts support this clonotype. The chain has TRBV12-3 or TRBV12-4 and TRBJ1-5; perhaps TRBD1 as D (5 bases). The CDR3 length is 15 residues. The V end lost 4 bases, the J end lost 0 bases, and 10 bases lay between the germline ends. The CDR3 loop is CASSYGGISNQPQHF. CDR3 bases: TGTGCCAGCAGTTACGGGGGGATTAGCAATCAGCCCCAGCATTTT.

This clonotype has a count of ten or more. For the CDR3, the DNA is TGTGCCAGCAGTGAACTCGGCTCTGGGGCCAACGTCCTGACTTTC. Encoded protein: CASSELGSGANVLTF. The chain carries TRBV25-1 and TRBJ2-6, with D unresolved. V lost 2 bases and J lost 0, with 5 bases in between. CDR1 is MGHDK, CDR2 SYGVNS, per germline. CDR3 length: 15 residues.

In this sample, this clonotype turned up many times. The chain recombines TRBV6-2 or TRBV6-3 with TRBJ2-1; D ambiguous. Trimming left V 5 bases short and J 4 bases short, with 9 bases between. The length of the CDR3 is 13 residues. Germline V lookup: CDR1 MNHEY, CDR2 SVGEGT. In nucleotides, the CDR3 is TGTGCCAGCAGTGCTTACTTATACAATGAGCAGTTCTTC. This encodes CASSAYLYNEQFF.

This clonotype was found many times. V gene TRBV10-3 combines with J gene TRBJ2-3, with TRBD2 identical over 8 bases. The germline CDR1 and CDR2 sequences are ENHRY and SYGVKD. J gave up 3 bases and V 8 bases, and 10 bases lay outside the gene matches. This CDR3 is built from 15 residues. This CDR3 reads CAIGESGSGTDTQYF. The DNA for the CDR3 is TGTGCCATCGGGGAAAGCGGGAGTGGGACAGATACGCAGTATTTT.